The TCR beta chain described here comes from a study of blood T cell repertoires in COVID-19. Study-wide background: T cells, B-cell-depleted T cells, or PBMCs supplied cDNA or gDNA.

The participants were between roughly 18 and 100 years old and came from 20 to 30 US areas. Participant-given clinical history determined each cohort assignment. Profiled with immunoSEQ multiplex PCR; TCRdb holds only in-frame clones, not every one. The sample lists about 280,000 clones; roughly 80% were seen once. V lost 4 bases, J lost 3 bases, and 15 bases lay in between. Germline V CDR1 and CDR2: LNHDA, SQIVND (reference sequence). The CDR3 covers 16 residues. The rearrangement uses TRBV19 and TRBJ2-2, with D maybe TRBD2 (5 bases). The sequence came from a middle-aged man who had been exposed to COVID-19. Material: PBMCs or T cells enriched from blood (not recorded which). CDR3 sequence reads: CASSKGDLAYTGELFF. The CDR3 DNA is TGTGCCAGTAGTAAGGGCGACCTAGCCTACACCGGGGAGCTGTTTTTT. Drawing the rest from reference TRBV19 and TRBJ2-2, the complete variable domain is DGGITQSPKYLFRKEGQNVTLSCEQNLNHDAMYWYRQDPGQGLRLIYYSQIVNDFQKGDIAEGYSVSREKKESFPLTVTSAQKNPTAFYLCASSKGDLAYTGELFFGEGSRLTVL.